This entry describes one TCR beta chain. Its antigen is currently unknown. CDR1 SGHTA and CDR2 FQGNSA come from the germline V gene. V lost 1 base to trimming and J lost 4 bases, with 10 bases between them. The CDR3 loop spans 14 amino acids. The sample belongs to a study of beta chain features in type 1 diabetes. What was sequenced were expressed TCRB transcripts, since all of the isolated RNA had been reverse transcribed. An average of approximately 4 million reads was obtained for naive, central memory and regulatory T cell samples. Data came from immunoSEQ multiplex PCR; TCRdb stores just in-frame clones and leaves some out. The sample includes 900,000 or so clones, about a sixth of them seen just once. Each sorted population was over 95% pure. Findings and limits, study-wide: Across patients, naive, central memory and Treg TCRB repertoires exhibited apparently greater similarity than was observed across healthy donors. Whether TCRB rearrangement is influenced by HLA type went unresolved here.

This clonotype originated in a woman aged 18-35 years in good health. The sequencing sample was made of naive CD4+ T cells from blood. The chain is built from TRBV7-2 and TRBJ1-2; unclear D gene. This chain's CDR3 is CASSLDGSFYGYTF. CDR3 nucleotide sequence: TGTGCCAGCAGCTTAGACGGCTCGTTCTATGGCTACACCTTC.